This T cell receptor beta chain was found in a study of CD8 T cells in ankylosing spondylitis. Points from the study as a whole: Ankylosing spondylitis blood appeared to be characterized by a TCR beta motif of roughly eight highly homologous variants. Significantly higher representation of disease-linked clones was reported for matched ankylosing spondylitis synovial fluid.

The CDR3 totals 13 residues. CDR1 is MNHNY and CDR2 is SVGAGI in the germline V gene (reference sequence). Between the trimmed V and J ends, which lost 0 bases and 4 bases, there was a span of 4 bases. This clonotype came up many times. Its antigen is not known. TCRdb ran MiXCR on the 5' RACE reads and lists one entry per CDR3 protein. Found here are around 150,000 distinct CDR3 sequences, around 20% of them singletons; the top ten hold about 7.8%. Material: blood, either unsorted or a sorted T cell fraction (not recorded which). The chain employs TRBV6-6 and TRBJ2-1; no reliable D call. The sequence derives from a male donor with ankylosing spondylitis or in good health (not recorded which). This CDR3 is CASSYSSYNEQFF. CDR3 DNA sequence: TGTGCCAGCAGTTACTCGTCATACAATGAGCAGTTCTTC.